The clone carrying this T cell receptor (beta chain) was counted once. The data stem from a study of blood T cell repertoires in COVID-19. Study details: Whether acute or convalescent, the COVID-19 samples came from the United States, Italy and Spain.

Original analysis: Quantification of nucleated cells was approximated via reference gene primer amplification. The assay was immunoSEQ multiplex PCR, and TCRdb's table has in-frame clones only and misses some. V and J calls plus clone size are reproduced from that table; the DNA served to infer D and trimming. The sample contains hundreds of thousands of clones, around 90% of which appear only once. The CDR3 spans 15 residues. Trimming took 4 bases from V and 2 from J, leaving 12 bases between them. Germline V gene sequence: CDR1 SNHLY, CDR2 FYNNEI. This clonotype originated in a man aged 18-30 years with COVID-19, enrolled during active disease. The source material was peripheral blood. V gene TRBV2 combines with J gene TRBJ2-1, with D hard to call. The CDR3 spells CASSVQKLTYNEQFF. Written as DNA, the CDR3 is TGTGCCAGCAGTGTACAAAAATTAACCTACAATGAGCAGTTCTTC.